In this sample, the clone carrying this T cell receptor beta chain turned up a few times. Antigen unknown. These data originate in a study of blood T cells in healthy people across ages. Findings and caveats of the study: There was a strong correlation between TCR beta diversity and naive T cell percentage. Naive CD4+ cells and diversity were both higher in long-lived donors than in aged donors.

The use of a sample-barcoded 5' primer and a J-beta primer mix characterized a second PCR of about 7 to 12 cycles. TCRdb re-called the 5' RACE reads with MiXCR, one entry per CDR3 protein. Seen here are more than 500,000 distinct CDR3 sequences, about 27% observed once, and the top ten hold 3% to 4.5%. The germline V gene encodes CDR1 SGHAT and CDR2 FQNNGV. The CDR3 has 12 amino acids. V gave up 6 bases and J gave up 5 bases, with 10 bases separating them. This sample also appeared in a second study, on T cells of mothers and their children.

This sequence was found in a boy aged 2 to 10 in good health. Specimen: blood. V is TRBV11-2 and J is TRBJ2-5, with D perhaps TRBD1 (6 bases). The CDR3 sequence: CASRNQGETQYF. CDR3 coding DNA: TGTGCCAGCAGAAATCAGGGGGAGACCCAGTACTTC.